This entry is about one T cell receptor beta chain. Its antigen is not identified. MiXCR, applied by TCRdb to the 5' RACE reads, yields one record per CDR3 protein. The table records roughly 32,000 distinct CDR3 sequences, roughly 6% of them present only once. This entry comes from a study of early T cells in non-severe SARS-CoV-2 infection. Study-level background: Bulk RNA taken from unsorted whole blood was sequenced, leaving chains unpaired. Broader study findings: Lookups in VDJdb leaned toward anti-spike CD8 responses and missed private and CD4 specificities.

V shed 6 bases, J shed 3 bases, and the junction held 8 bases outside the gene matches. This CDR3 comprises 14 residues. Per the germline V gene, CDR1 is SGHTA and CDR2 is FQGTGA. The receptor was derived from an adult who was a healthcare worker with PCR-confirmed SARS-CoV-2 infection or an uninfected control (not recorded which). The specimen sequenced was whole blood. J is TRBJ2-7 and V is TRBV7-3, with TRBD1 matching over 7 bases. The CDR3 spells CASSSDRIYYEQYF. The DNA for the CDR3 is TGTGCCAGCAGTTCGGACAGGATTTACTACGAGCAGTACTTC.